This T cell receptor (beta chain) was identified during a study of cytomegalovirus exposure and HLA in healthy donors. Study-wide results and caveats: Many donors shared some public TCRs, even though most TCR sequences were rare.

With 60 Vbeta and 13 Jbeta primers, the PCR was carried out. This table comes from immunoSEQ multiplex PCR, and its TCRdb copy is limited to in-frame clones, with some not included. Here the sample spans some 170,000 clones, 80% to 90% being singletons. A word on this clone: Its target is not known.

The germline gives CDR1 KGHSH, CDR2 LQKENI. The CDR3 is 15 residues long. Unmatched junction bases numbered 8, after V lost 4 bases and J lost 3 bases. Sequencing was done on a sample of PBMCs. The chain carries TRBV18 and TRBJ1-1, with TRBD1 matching 7 bases. The source is a middle-aged man in good health and CMV-seropositive. The CDR3, as DNA: TGTGCCAGCTCACTTATTACAGGGGTTGACACTGAAGCTTTCTTT. Protein sequence: CASSLITGVDTEAFF. Drawing the rest from reference TRBV18 and TRBJ1-1, the complete variable domain is NAGVMQNPRHLVRRRGQEARLRCSPMKGHSHVYWYRQLPEEGLKFMVYLQKENIIDESGMPKERFSAEFPKEGPSILRIQQVVRGDSAAYFCASSLITGVDTEAFFGQGTRLTVV.